This TCR beta chain stems from a study of blood T cell repertoires in COVID-19. TCRdb's table, derived via immunoSEQ multiplex PCR, lists solely in-frame clones and lacks some. The sample carries over 200,000 clones, about four fifths recorded once. Sequencing was carried out using peripheral blood. The origin of this receptor is a man older than 75 with acute or convalescent COVID-19.

The DNA for the CDR3 is TGTGCCAGCAGTGGTGAGGTTCTGGGCAATCAGCCCCAGCATTTT. As protein: CASSGEVLGNQPQHF. The rearrangement joins TRBV2 to TRBJ1-5, with D unclear. The CDR3 sequence is 15 residues long. Trimming cost V 4 bases and J 2 bases, with 12 bases left between them. CDR1 SNHLY and CDR2 FYNNEI come from the germline V gene.